The 32 T cell receptor beta chains reported below all come from one sample, sequenced in a study of blood T cell repertoires in COVID-19. Data came from immunoSEQ multiplex PCR; TCRdb stores just in-frame clones and leaves some out. The sample has about 170,000 clones; roughly 78% are singletons. Sequencing was performed on PBMCs or T cells enriched from blood (not recorded which). The source is a woman aged 70-85 years in a cohort exposed to, infected with or recovered from COVID-19 (not recorded which).

This chain uses TRBV19 with TRBJ1-1, with a tentative D call TRBD1 (5 bases). CDR3 length: 13 amino acids. Germline V CDR1 and CDR2: LNHDA, SQIVND (reference sequence). Trimming left V 7 bases short and J 4 bases short, with 13 bases between. CDR3 amino acids: CASNPTGGTEAFF. The CDR3 nucleotides read TGTGCCAGTAACCCCACAGGCGGCACTGAAGCTTTCTTT.

This sequence joins TRBV3-1 (or the pseudogene TRBV3-2) and TRBJ1-6, with TRBD1 matching over 8 bases. The germline V gene has CDR1 LGHDT and CDR2 YNNKEL (reference sequence). CDR3 length: 17 residues. J gave up 0 bases and V 3 bases, and 4 bases lay outside the gene matches. The CDR3 here is CASSQGQASSYNSPLHF. The CDR3 region has the DNA TGTGCCAGCAGCCAGGGACAGGCGAGCTCCTATAATTCACCCCTCCACTTT.

The chain joins TRBV7-2 to TRBJ1-3, with TRBD1 matching 8 bases. There are 16 residues in the CDR3. The junction had 5 bases not matched to a gene; V was cut back by 4 bases and J by 0 bases. Germline CDR1 and CDR2: SGHTA and FQGNSA. Written as DNA, the CDR3 is TGTGCCAGCAGCTACGCCGGGACAGGCTCTGGAAACACCATATATTTT. Translating gives CASSYAGTGSGNTIYF.

The chain combines TRBV5-5 with TRBJ2-5, with TRBD1 matching 9 bases. The germline gives CDR1 SGHKS, CDR2 YYEKEE (reference sequence). V shed 4 bases, J shed 7 bases, and the junction held 17 bases outside the gene matches. CDR3 length: 17 residues. DNA for the CDR3: TGTGCCAGCAGCCCCTATCAGGGACAGGGCCCTTTAAGGACCCAGTACTTC. It specifies CASSPYQGQGPLRTQYF.

The chain employs TRBV7-3 and TRBJ2-5; TRBD2 agrees at 7 bases. The CDR3 covers 13 residues. CDR1 is SGHTA, CDR2 FQGTGA, per germline. V trimming: 5 bases; J trimming: 2 bases; junction bases outside the gene matches: 2. Here the CDR3 reads CASSREVQETQYF. In DNA, the CDR3 is TGTGCCAGCAGCCGGGAGGTACAAGAGACCCAGTACTTC.

This chain links TRBV5-6 with TRBJ1-2, with D possibly TRBD1 on 6 matching bases. Trimming left V 5 bases short and J 4 bases short, with 15 bases between. The CDR3 runs 14 residues. CDR1 is SGHDT, CDR2 YYEEEE, per germline. CDR3 loop: CASRLSTGSYGYTF. The CDR3 region has the DNA TGTGCCAGCAGGTTATCAACAGGGTCCTATGGCTACACCTTC.

This chain's CDR3 is CASSLVVQGGLLETQYF. For the CDR3, the DNA is TGCGCCAGCAGCTTGGTCGTACAAGGGGGCTTATTGGAGACCCAGTACTTC. The chain uses TRBV5-1 and TRBJ2-5; TRBD1 agrees at 7 bases. Germline V lookup: CDR1 SGHRS, CDR2 YFSETQ. V was clipped by 0 bases and J by 5 bases; unmatched bases: 13. CDR3 length: 17 residues.

The rearrangement joins TRBV9 to TRBJ1-2; D not resolved. The V end lost 0 bases, the J end lost 8 bases, and 11 bases lay between the germline ends. The CDR3 has 13 residues. CDR1 is SGDLS and CDR2 is YYNGEE in the germline V gene. CDR3 residues: CASSVGHGRGYTF. The CDR3 nucleotides read TGTGCCAGCAGCGTAGGACACGGCCGAGGCTACACCTTC.

J is TRBJ2-1 and V is TRBV7-8; 7 positions agree with TRBD2. Per the germline V gene, CDR1 is SGHVS and CDR2 is FQNEAQ. Losses at the gene ends were 5 bases for V and 6 bases for J; bases not matched to a gene: 10. The CDR3 totals 15 residues. The CDR3 DNA sequence: TGTGCCAGCAGCCCCCGGGAGGCCCCCTCCAATGAGCAGTTCTTC. This translates into CASSPREAPSNEQFF.

The J gene is TRBJ2-7, the V gene TRBV10-3, with D hard to call. The CDR3 sequence is 16 residues long. V was pared by 0 bases and J by 4 bases, with 16 bases between. In germline, CDR1 is ENHRY, CDR2 SYGVKD. In nucleotides, the CDR3 is TGTGCCATCAGTGAGTCGTTAGATCACGCCAAGTACGAGCAGTACTTC. As protein: CAISESLDHAKYEQYF.

The V and J genes are TRBV15 and TRBJ2-2, with 12 bases matching TRBD1. Germline CDR1 LNHNV, CDR2 YYDKDF (reference sequence). Trimming took 1 base from V and 7 from J; bases not matched to a gene: 10. The CDR3 length is 18 residues. The CDR3 loop is CATSRGTGQGAGSGELFF. In DNA, the CDR3 is TGTGCCACCAGCAGAGGAACGGGACAGGGGGCCGGGAGCGGGGAGCTGTTTTTT.

The chain couples TRBV19 to TRBJ1-1; D might be TRBD1 (6 bases). The V gene lost 1 base and the J gene lost 5 bases, with 17 bases spanning the gap. Germline V gives CDR1 LNHDA, CDR2 SQIVND (reference sequence). CDR3 length: 16 residues. This CDR3 is CASSIGGRRGYTEAFF. CDR3 DNA: TGTGCCAGTAGTATAGGGGGGCGCAGGGGATATACTGAAGCTTTCTTT.

This rearrangement joins TRBV11-1 to TRBJ2-7; D is ambiguous. V gave up 3 bases and J gave up 4 bases, with 13 bases separating them. This CDR3 contains 14 residues. Per germline, CDR1 SGHAT and CDR2 FQDESV (reference sequence). CDR3 DNA: TGTGCCAGCAGCTTCCTCCCAGTCATGTACGAGCAGTACTTC. This translates into CASSFLPVMYEQYF.

The gene calls are TRBV5-4 and TRBJ1-3, with D tentatively TRBD1 (6 bases). The V end lost 2 bases, the J end lost 2 bases, and 8 bases lay between the germline ends. Germline CDR1 is SGHNT and CDR2 is YYREEE (reference sequence). This CDR3 is 14 amino acids long. The CDR3 DNA reads as TGTGCCAGCAGCTTAGGGGGTACTGGAAACACCATATATTTT. Translation gives CASSLGGTGNTIYF.

The chain uses TRBV5-4 and TRBJ2-2; 8 bases fit TRBD2. Per germline, CDR1 SGHNT and CDR2 YYREEE (reference sequence). With V trimmed by 4 bases and J by 3 bases, 5 bases remained unmatched. The CDR3 has 15 residues. The CDR3 DNA reads TGTGCCAGCAGCCCGGGACTAGTGTACACCGGGGAGCTGTTTTTT. Amino acid sequence: CASSPGLVYTGELFF.

V gene TRBV3-1 (or the pseudogene TRBV3-2) combines with J gene TRBJ2-7; the match to TRBD2 covers 9 bases. CDR1 LGHDT and CDR2 YNNKEL come from the germline V gene (reference sequence). The CDR3 length is 14 residues. V lost 4 bases to trimming and J lost 3 bases; unmatched junction nucleotides: 4. The CDR3 region has the DNA TGTGCCAGCAGCCTAGCGGGAGATTACTACGAGCAGTACTTC. As protein: CASSLAGDYYEQYF.

The rearrangement joins TRBV4-2 to TRBJ2-7; D possibly corresponds to TRBD2 (5 bases). Trimming pared 0 bases from V and 4 bases from J, leaving 16 bases between. CDR1 is LGHNA, CDR2 YNFKEQ, per germline. CDR3 length: 16 amino acids. The CDR3, as DNA: TGTGCCAGCAGCCAAGACGGTACGGAGGCCCCTTACGAGCAGTACTTC. Its protein is CASSQDGTEAPYEQYF.

The chain is built from TRBV7-9 and TRBJ2-1; 9 bases line up with TRBD2. The CDR3 length is 15 residues. From germline, CDR1 is SEHNR and CDR2 FQNEAQ (reference sequence). The ends lost 3 bases at V and 4 bases at J; junction bases unmatched: 4. This chain's CDR3 is CASSFGRGGYNEQFF. CDR3 nucleotides: TGTGCCAGCAGCTTTGGGCGGGGGGGATACAATGAGCAGTTCTTC.

The gene calls are TRBV5-6 and TRBJ2-2; D remains unclear. This CDR3 has 12 amino acids. Trimming stripped 2 bases from V and 8 bases from J, with 7 bases between. Germline CDR1 is SGHDT and CDR2 is YYEEEE. The CDR3 sequence is CASSFSEGELFF. CDR3 sequence (DNA): TGTGCCAGCAGCTTCAGCGAAGGGGAGCTGTTTTTT.

V usage is TRBV19 and J usage is TRBJ2-6; D gene unclear. Trimming took 3 bases from V and 0 from J, leaving 6 bases between them. CDR1 is LNHDA and CDR2 is SQIVND in the germline V gene (reference sequence). The CDR3 totals 15 residues. CDR3 loop: CASSMSSSGANVLTF. For the CDR3, the DNA is TGTGCCAGTAGTATGTCGAGCTCTGGGGCCAACGTCCTGACTTTC.

V usage is TRBV6-2 or TRBV6-3 and J usage is TRBJ1-6; 7 bases line up with TRBD1. The CDR3 is made up of 15 amino acids. CDR1 and CDR2 from the germline V gene are MNHEY and SVGEGT. The junction had 7 bases not matched to a gene; V was cut back by 4 bases and J by 7 bases. The CDR3 DNA reads as TGTGCCAGCAGTTCGGCCGGGACAGTAAATTCACCCCTCCACTTT. Translated, it gives CASSSAGTVNSPLHF.

This clone was recorded a few times. The gene calls are TRBV3-1 (or the pseudogene TRBV3-2) and TRBJ2-7; 12 bases are shared with TRBD2. Germline V gene lookup returns CDR1 LGHDT and CDR2 YNNKEL (reference sequence). Trimming removed 0 bases from V and 5 bases from J; junction bases left unmatched: 8. The CDR3 loop spans 17 amino acids. The CDR3: CASSQDTTSGSFDEQYF. In DNA form, the CDR3 reads TGTGCCAGCAGCCAAGATACGACTAGCGGGAGTTTCGACGAGCAGTACTTC.

This chain connects TRBV10-3 to TRBJ1-1; 7 nucleotides line up with TRBD1. V lost 6 bases, J lost 8 bases, and 9 bases stayed unmatched. The germline gives CDR1 ENHRY, CDR2 SYGVKD. The CDR3 is 13 amino acids. DNA for the CDR3: TGTGCCATCAGCGATGACAGGGAGAGCGAAGCTTTCTTT. Translated: CAISDDRESEAFF.

V usage is TRBV10-3 and J usage is TRBJ1-2; 8 bases match TRBD1. Germline CDR1 and CDR2: ENHRY and SYGVKD. The ends lost 7 bases at V and 8 bases at J; junction bases unmatched: 6. This CDR3 is 12 amino acids long. The CDR3 region has the DNA TGTGCCATCACCCCGACAGGGGAGGGCTACACCTTC. It translates to CAITPTGEGYTF.

This clone turned up a few times. V usage is TRBV9 and J usage is TRBJ2-1; perhaps TRBD2 as D (6 bases). CDR3 length: 15 residues. Germline loops: CDR1 SGDLS, CDR2 YYNGEE. V was cut by 1 base and J by 5 bases, with 13 bases left in between. The CDR3 DNA sequence: TGTGCCAGCAGCGTACGCGGGACCGACGACAATGAGCAGTTCTTC. It is translated as CASSVRGTDDNEQFF.

This rearrangement joins TRBV9 to TRBJ1-5; D ambiguous. Trimming cost V 3 bases and J 1 base, with 8 bases left between them. This CDR3 region has 14 residues. Looked up from germline, CDR1 is SGDLS and CDR2 is YYNGEE. The CDR3 here is CASSALESNQPQHF. CDR3 DNA: TGTGCCAGCAGCGCCCTGGAGAGCAATCAGCCCCAGCATTTT.

The chain combines TRBV3-1 (or the pseudogene TRBV3-2) with TRBJ2-7; 10 nucleotides align to TRBD1. The CDR3 runs 15 residues. Per the germline V gene, CDR1 is LGHDT and CDR2 is YNNKEL (reference sequence). The trim removed 8 bases at V and 7 bases at J, leaving 14 bases unmatched. In DNA form, the CDR3 reads TGTGCCAGCGGGCCTTCTGACAGGGGGCGATGGGAGCAGTACTTC. It translates to CASGPSDRGRWEQYF.

This clone was found once. This chain connects TRBV6-6 to TRBJ1-5, with TRBD1 matching over 7 bases. Germline V gene sequence: CDR1 MNHNY, CDR2 SVGAGI (reference sequence). V was pared by 1 base and J by 1 base, with 4 bases of the junction left unmatched. This CDR3 comprises 16 residues. CDR3 protein: CASSYYSTGSNQPQHF. The CDR3, as DNA: TGTGCCAGCAGTTACTACTCGACAGGGAGCAATCAGCCCCAGCATTTT.

The gene calls are TRBV5-1 and TRBJ2-5; TRBD2 is a possible D gene (6 bases). Trimming pared 6 bases from V and 4 bases from J, leaving 22 bases between. The CDR3 extends over 16 amino acids. The germline V gene has CDR1 SGHRS and CDR2 YFSETQ. The DNA for the CDR3 is TGCGCCAGCACCCCCTACAGCAACCTGGGGGGAGAGACCCAGTACTTC. Its protein product is CASTPYSNLGGETQYF.

V and J are TRBV7-9 and TRBJ1-2; D gene ambiguous. Germline V gene data show CDR1 as SEHNR and CDR2 as FQNEAQ (reference sequence). V was clipped by 5 bases and J by 0 bases, with 10 bases between them. The CDR3 sequence is 14 residues long. CDR3 loop: CASSPKISNYGYTF. The CDR3 coding sequence is TGTGCCAGCAGCCCTAAAATTTCTAACTATGGCTACACCTTC.

The rearrangement links TRBV27 to TRBJ1-5, with D possibly being TRBD1 (5 bases). CDR1 and CDR2 (germline): MNHEY, SMNVEV (reference sequence). Between the trimmed V and J ends, which lost 2 bases and 3 bases, there was a span of 11 bases. The CDR3 loop spans 15 amino acids. The CDR3 reads CASSLKGQVNQPQHF. CDR3 bases: TGTGCCAGCAGTTTAAAAGGACAAGTCAATCAGCCCCAGCATTTT.

This chain uses TRBV7-2 with TRBJ1-5; D call uncertain. Germline CDR1 SGHTA, CDR2 FQGNSA. V shed 1 base and J shed 3 bases, with 13 bases lying between them. This CDR3 contains 16 residues. This CDR3 is CASSLEVGRLNQPQHF. CDR3 coding DNA: TGTGCCAGCAGCTTAGAGGTGGGCAGGCTCAATCAGCCCCAGCATTTT.